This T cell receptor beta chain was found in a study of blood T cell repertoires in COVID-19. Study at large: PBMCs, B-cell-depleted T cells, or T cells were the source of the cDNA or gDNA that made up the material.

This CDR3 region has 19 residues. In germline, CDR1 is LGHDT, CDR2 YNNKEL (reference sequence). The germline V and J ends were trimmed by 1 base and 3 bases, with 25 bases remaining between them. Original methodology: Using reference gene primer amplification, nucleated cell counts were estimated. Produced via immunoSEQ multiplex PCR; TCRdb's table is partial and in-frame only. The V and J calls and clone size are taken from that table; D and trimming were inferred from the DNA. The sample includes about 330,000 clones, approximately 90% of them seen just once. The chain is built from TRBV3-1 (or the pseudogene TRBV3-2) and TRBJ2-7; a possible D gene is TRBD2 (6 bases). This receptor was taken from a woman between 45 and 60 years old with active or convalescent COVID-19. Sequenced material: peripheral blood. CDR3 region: CASSQVRWWGLPSLYEQYF. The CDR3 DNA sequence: TGTGCCAGCAGCCAAGTCCGGTGGTGGGGACTCCCATCCCTCTACGAGCAGTACTTC.